Listed here are 8 T cell receptor beta chains from one sample, sequenced in a study of control samples from healthy donors and cancer patients. Produced via immunoSEQ multiplex PCR; TCRdb's table is partial and in-frame only. Among 350,000 to 450,000 clones listed, over 75% were seen once. The material sequenced was PBMCs. These receptors came from a middle-aged man with head and neck cancer.

The V and J genes are TRBV30 and TRBJ2-2; 7 bases are shared with TRBD1. Germline CDR1 is GTSNPN and CDR2 is SVGIG (reference sequence). V lost 3 bases to trimming and J lost 7 bases; unmatched junction nucleotides: 8. There are 14 residues in the CDR3. This CDR3 is CAWSHDRAGGELFF. The CDR3 nucleotides read TGTGCCTGGAGCCATGACAGGGCGGGCGGGGAGCTGTTTTTT.

The rearrangement joins TRBV19 to TRBJ2-7; D assignment may be TRBD1 or TRBD2 (7 bases each). This CDR3 spans 13 amino acids. From germline, CDR1 is LNHDA and CDR2 SQIVND (reference sequence). The V end was cut by 6 bases, the J end by 6 bases, with 15 bases between. CDR3 amino acids: CASRTPGGAEQYF. CDR3 DNA: TGTGCCAGTAGGACCCCAGGGGGGGCCGAGCAGTACTTC.

This clone was observed once. The chain links TRBV3-1 (or the pseudogene TRBV3-2) to TRBJ2-5, with 9 bases that match TRBD2. The CDR3 covers 16 residues. Germline CDR1 LGHDT, CDR2 YNNKEL (reference sequence). Trimming at V came to 4 bases and at J to 4 bases, leaving 10 bases not matched to a gene. Written as DNA, the CDR3 is TGTGCCAGCAGCCGCCGGACGGGACTAGCTGGAGAGACCCAGTACTTC. Its translation is CASSRRTGLAGETQYF.

This clone was picked up one time. This chain uses TRBV7-2 with TRBJ2-7; D gene uncertain. The germline gives CDR1 SGHTA, CDR2 FQGNSA. Trimming stripped 9 bases from V and 5 bases from J, with 14 bases between. The CDR3 loop spans 12 amino acids. Here the CDR3 DNA reads TGTGCCAGTGCTAGGGATCTCAACGAGCAGTACTTC. Protein: CASARDLNEQYF.

The chain uses TRBV3-1 (or the pseudogene TRBV3-2) and TRBJ2-3; 8 nucleotides agree with TRBD1. The CDR3 runs to 16 residues. Germline CDR1 LGHDT, CDR2 YNNKEL (reference sequence). V shed 3 bases, J shed 0 bases, and the junction held 5 bases outside the gene matches. CDR3 protein: CASSHPTGGSTDTQYF. The CDR3, as DNA: TGTGCCAGCAGCCACCCCACAGGGGGTAGCACAGATACGCAGTATTTT.

CDR3 sequence (DNA): TGTGCCAGCGGATTGGGGCTAGCGGGAGGCTACGAGCAGTACTTC. Its translation: CASGLGLAGGYEQYF. The genes are TRBV3-1 (or the pseudogene TRBV3-2) and TRBJ2-7; 11 positions agree with TRBD2. Germline trimming cut 8 bases from V and 3 bases from J; bases unmatched to any gene: 9. This CDR3 is 15 amino acids long. Looked up from germline, CDR1 is LGHDT and CDR2 is YNNKEL (reference sequence).

The chain is built from TRBV27 and TRBJ2-5, with 13 bases aligning to TRBD2. Per the germline V gene, CDR1 is MNHEY and CDR2 is SMNVEV (reference sequence). The CDR3 extends over 14 amino acids. V was pared by 5 bases and J by 5 bases, with 2 bases of the junction left unmatched. The CDR3 loop is CASSRLAGGETQYF. The DNA of the CDR3 is TGTGCCAGCAGTCGACTAGCGGGAGGTGAGACCCAGTACTTC.

The chain couples TRBV6-1 to TRBJ2-2; D perhaps matches TRBD1 (5 bases). Germline V lookup: CDR1 MNHNS, CDR2 SASEGT. Trimming removed 3 bases at V and 4 bases at J, with 15 bases between. The CDR3 runs to 16 residues. The CDR3: CASSEALPGITGELFF. The CDR3 region has the DNA TGTGCCAGCAGTGAGGCTCTTCCAGGGATCACCGGGGAGCTGTTTTTT.